The 2 T cell receptor beta chains in this list originate from one sample, sequenced in a study of blood T cell repertoires in COVID-19 (dated by TCRdb to the early 2020s). Library preparation was by the immunoSEQ multiplex PCR assay. TCRdb limited this immuneACCESS table to in-frame rearrangements with V and J called. A share of clones is missing; checked studies link under half to unresolved V genes, and the rest is unexplained. The sample table lists 75,000 to 95,000 clones, approximately 88% of them with a count of one. Around 6.1% of the sample belongs to the ten largest clones. The sequencing input was peripheral blood. All receptors come from a man in his fifties or sixties with active COVID-19.

The chain employs TRBV3-1 (or the pseudogene TRBV3-2) and TRBJ1-2, with a weak D call TRBD1 (5 bases). Germline V gives CDR1 LGHDT, CDR2 YNNKEL (reference sequence). Trimming pared 1 base from V and 8 bases from J, leaving 11 bases between. This CDR3 is built from 13 residues. The CDR3 is CASSQGQAGGYTF. The CDR3, as DNA: TGTGCCAGCAGCCAAGGGCAGGCAGGGGGCTACACCTTC.

This clone was found many times. The chain recombines TRBV12-3 or TRBV12-4 with TRBJ2-3; a weak D match, TRBD2 (5 bases). Between the trimmed V and J ends, which lost 5 bases and 6 bases, there was a span of 6 bases. CDR3 size: 11 residues. The CDR3 DNA reads TGTGCCAGCAGTCGCGGGGATACGCAGTATTTT. Translating it yields CASSRGDTQYF.